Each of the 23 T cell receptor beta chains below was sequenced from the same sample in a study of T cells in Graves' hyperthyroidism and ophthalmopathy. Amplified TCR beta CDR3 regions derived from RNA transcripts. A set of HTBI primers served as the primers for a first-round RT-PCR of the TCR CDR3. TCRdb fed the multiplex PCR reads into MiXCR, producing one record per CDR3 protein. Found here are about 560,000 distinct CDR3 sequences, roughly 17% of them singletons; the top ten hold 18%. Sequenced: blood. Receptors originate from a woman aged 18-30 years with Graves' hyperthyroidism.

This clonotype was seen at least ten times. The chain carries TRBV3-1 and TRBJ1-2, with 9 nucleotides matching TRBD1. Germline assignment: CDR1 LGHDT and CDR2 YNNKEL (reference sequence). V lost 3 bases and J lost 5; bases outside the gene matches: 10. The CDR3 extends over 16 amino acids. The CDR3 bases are TGTGCCAGCAGCCAGGACAGGGGATTTAGTCGGTATGGCTACACCTTC. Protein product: CASSQDRGFSRYGYTF.

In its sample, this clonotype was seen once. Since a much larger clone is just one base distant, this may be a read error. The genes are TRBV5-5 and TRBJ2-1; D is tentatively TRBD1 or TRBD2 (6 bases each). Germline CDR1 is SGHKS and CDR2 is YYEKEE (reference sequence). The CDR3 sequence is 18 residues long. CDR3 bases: TGTGCCGGCAGCCTGGGGGCTAGCGCAGAGATCACCTACAATGAGCAGTTCTTC. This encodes CAGSLGASAEITYNEQFF.

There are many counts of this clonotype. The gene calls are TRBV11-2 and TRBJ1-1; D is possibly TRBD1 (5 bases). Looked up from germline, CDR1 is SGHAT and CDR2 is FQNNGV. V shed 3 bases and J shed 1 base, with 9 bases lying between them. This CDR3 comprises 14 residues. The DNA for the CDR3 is TGTGCCAGCAGCTTTCAGGGAGGGAACACTGAAGCTTTCTTT. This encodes CASSFQGGNTEAFF.

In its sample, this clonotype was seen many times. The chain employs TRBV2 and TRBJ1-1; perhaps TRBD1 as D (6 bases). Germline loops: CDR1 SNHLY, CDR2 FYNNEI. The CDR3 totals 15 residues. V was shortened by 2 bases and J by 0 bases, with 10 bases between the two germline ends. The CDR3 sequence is CASSESGTMNTEAFF. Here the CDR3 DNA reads TGTGCCAGCAGTGAATCGGGGACAATGAACACTGAAGCTTTCTTT.

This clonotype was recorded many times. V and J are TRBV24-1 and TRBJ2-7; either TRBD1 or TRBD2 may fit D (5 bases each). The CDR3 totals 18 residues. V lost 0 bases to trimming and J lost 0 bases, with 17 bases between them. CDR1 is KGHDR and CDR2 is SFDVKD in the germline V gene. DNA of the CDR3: TGTGCCACCAGTGATTTGCAAAGCGGACACAATAACTCCTACGAGCAGTACTTC. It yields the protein CATSDLQSGHNNSYEQYF.

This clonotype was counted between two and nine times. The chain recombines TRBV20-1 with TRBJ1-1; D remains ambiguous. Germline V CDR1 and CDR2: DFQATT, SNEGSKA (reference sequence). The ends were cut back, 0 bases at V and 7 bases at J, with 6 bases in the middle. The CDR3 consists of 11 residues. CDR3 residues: CSAREGYEAFF. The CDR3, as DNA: TGCAGTGCTAGAGAGGGTTATGAAGCTTTCTTT.

The DNA of the CDR3 is TGTGCCAGCAGCTACGGACTAGCGTCGACCTACGAGCAGTACTTC. Translating it yields CASSYGLASTYEQYF. V and J are TRBV11-2 and TRBJ2-7, with 9 positions matching TRBD2. The germline V gene has CDR1 SGHAT and CDR2 FQNNGV. The V gene end was trimmed by 4 bases and the J gene end by 2 bases; junction bases not matched to a gene: 6. The CDR3 covers 15 residues.

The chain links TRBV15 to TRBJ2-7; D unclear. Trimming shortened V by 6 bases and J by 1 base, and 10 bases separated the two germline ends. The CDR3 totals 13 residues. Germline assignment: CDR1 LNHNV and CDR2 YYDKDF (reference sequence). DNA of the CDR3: TGTGCCACCAGGCCCGGGCGGTCCTACGAGCAGTACTTC. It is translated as CATRPGRSYEQYF.

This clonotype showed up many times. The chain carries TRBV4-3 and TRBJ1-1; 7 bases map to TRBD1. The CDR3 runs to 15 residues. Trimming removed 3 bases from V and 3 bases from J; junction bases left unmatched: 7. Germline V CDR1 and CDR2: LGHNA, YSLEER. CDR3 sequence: CASSQVTGTDTEAFF. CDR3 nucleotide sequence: TGCGCCAGCAGCCAGGTTACCGGGACAGACACTGAAGCTTTCTTT.

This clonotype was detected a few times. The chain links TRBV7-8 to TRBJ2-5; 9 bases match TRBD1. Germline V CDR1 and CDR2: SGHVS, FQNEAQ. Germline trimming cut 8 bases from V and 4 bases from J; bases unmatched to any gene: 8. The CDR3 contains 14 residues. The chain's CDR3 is CASLGQGGRETQYF. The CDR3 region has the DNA TGTGCCAGCCTGGGACAGGGAGGAAGAGAGACCCAGTACTTC.

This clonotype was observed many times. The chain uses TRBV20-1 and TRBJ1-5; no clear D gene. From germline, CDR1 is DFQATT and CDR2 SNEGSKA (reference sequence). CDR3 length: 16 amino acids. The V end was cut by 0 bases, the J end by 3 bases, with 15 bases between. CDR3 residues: CSARDPGSGNNQPQHF. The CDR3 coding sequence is TGCAGTGCTAGAGATCCGGGGTCGGGGAACAATCAGCCCCAGCATTTT.

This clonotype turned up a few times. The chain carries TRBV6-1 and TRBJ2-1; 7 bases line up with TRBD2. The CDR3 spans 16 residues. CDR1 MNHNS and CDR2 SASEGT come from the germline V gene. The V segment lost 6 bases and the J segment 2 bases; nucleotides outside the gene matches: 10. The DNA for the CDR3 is TGTGCCAGCAGCCTCCTGGGCGGGAGTACCTACAATGAGCAGTTCTTC. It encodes CASSLLGGSTYNEQFF.

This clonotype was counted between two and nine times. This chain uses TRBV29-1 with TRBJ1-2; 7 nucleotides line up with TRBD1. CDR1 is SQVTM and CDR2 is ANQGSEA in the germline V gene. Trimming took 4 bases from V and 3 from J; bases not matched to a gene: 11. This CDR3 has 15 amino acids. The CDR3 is CSVGPTGKIDYGYTF. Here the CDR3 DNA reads TGCAGCGTTGGACCGACAGGGAAAATCGACTATGGCTACACCTTC.

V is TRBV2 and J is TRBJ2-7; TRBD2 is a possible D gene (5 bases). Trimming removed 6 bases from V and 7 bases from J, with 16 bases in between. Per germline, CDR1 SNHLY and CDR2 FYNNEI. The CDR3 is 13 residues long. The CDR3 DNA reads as TGTGCCAGCAGGTCGGGGAGCCGGGAAGAGCAGTACTTC. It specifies CASRSGSREEQYF.

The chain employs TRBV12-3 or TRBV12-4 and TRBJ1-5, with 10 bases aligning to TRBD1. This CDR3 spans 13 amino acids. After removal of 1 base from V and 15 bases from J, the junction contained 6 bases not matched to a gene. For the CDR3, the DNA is TGTGCCAGCAGTTTAGGTAGGAGGGACAGGGGGCATTTT. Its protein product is CASSLGRRDRGHF.

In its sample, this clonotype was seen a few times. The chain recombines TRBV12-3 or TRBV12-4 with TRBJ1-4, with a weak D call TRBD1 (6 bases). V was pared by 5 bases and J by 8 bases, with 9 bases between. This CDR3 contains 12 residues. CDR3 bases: TGTGCCAGCAGTGCCGGGACAGAAAAACTGTTTTTT. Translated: CASSAGTEKLFF.

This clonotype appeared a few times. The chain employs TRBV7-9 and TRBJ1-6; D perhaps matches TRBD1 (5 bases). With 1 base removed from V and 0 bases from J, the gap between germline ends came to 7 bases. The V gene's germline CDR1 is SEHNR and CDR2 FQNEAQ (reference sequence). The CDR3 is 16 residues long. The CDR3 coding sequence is TGTGCCAGCAGCTTAGGGGGCGCCTCCTATAATTCACCCCTCCACTTT. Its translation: CASSLGGASYNSPLHF.

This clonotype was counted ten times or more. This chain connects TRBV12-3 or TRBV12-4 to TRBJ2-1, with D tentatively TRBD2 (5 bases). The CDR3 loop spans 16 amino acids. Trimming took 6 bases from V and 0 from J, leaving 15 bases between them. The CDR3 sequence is CASSPRVQPSYNEQFF. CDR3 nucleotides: TGTGCCAGCAGCCCGAGGGTACAGCCCTCCTACAATGAGCAGTTCTTC.

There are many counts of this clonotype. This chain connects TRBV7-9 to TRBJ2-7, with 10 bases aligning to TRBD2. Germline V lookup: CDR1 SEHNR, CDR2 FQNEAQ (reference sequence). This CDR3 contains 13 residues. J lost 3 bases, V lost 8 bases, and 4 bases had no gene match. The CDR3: CASVLAGNYEQYF. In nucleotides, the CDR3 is TGTGCCAGCGTACTAGCGGGAAACTACGAGCAGTACTTC.

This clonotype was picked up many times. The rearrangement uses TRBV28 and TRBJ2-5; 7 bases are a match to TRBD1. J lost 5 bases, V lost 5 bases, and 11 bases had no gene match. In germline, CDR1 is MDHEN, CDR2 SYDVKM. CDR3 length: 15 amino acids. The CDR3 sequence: CASSNQDRTEETQYF. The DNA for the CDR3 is TGTGCCAGCAGTAACCAGGACAGGACGGAGGAGACCCAGTACTTC. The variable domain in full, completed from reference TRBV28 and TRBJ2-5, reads DVKVTQSSRYLVKRTGEKVFLECVQDMDHENMFWYRQDPGLGLRLIYFSYDVKMKEKGDIPEGYSVSREKKERFSLILESASTNQTSMYLCASSNQDRTEETQYFGPGTRLLVL.

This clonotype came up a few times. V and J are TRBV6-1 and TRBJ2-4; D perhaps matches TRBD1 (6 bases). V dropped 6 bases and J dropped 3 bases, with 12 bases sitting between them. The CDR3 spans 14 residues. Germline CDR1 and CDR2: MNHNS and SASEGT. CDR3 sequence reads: CASSPRDNKNIQYF. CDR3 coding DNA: TGTGCCAGCAGCCCCCGGGACAACAAAAACATTCAGTACTTC.

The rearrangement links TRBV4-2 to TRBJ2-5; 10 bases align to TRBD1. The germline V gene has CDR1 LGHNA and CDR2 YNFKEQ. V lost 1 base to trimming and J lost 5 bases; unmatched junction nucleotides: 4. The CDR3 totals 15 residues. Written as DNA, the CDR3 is TGTGCCAGCAGCCAAGGGACAGGGGGTGCGGAGACCCAGTACTTC. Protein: CASSQGTGGAETQYF.

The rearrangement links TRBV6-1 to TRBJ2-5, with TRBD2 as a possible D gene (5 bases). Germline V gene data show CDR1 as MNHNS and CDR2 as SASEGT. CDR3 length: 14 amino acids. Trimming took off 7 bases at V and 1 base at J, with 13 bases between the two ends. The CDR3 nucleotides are TGTGCCAGCACTTACCGGGAAATCCAAGAGACCCAGTACTTC. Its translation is CASTYREIQETQYF.